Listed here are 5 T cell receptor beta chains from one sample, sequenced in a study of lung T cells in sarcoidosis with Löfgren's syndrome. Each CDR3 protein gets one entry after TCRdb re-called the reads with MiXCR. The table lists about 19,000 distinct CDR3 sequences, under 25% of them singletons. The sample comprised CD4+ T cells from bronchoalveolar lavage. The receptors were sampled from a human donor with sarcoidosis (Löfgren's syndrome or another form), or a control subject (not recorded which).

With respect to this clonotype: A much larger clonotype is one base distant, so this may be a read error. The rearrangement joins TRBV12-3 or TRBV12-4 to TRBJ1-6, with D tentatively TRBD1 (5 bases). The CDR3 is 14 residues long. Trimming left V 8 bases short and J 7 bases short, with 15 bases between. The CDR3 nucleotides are TGTGCCAGCGGGGCGGGACGGAAAAATTCACCCCTCCACTTT. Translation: CASGAGRKNSPLHF.

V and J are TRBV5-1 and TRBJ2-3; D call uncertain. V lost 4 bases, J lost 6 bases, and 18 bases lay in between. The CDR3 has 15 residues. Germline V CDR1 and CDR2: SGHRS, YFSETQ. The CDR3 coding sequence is TGCGCCAGCAGCGAATCGCCGCGCCCAGCTGATACGCAGTATTTT. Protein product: CASSESPRPADTQYF.

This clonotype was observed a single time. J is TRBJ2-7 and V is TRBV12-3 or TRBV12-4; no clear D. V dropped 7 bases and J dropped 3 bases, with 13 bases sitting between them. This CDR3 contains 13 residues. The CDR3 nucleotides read TGTGCCAGCACTACAGCCTTAAGCTACGAGCAGTACTTC. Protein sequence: CASTTALSYEQYF.

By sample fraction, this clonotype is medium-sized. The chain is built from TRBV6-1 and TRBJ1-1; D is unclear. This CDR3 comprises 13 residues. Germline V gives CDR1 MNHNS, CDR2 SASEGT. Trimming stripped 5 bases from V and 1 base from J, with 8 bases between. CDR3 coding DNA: TGTGCCAGCAGTACAACAGAGAACACTGAAGCTTTCTTT. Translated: CASSTTENTEAFF.

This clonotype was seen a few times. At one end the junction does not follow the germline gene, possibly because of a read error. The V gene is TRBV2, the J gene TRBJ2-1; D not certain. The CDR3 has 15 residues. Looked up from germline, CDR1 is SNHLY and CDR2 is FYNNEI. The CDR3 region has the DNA TGTGCCAGCAGGGAAGGTGTTAGCTCCTACAATGAGCAGTTCTTC. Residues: CASREGVSSYNEQFF.